The following is a TCR beta chain sequence with its context. Its antigen is not known. Sequenced by immunoSEQ multiplex PCR; TCRdb stores in-frame clones only, minus some. The sample holds about 350,000 clones; approximately 90% are singletons and the top ten take around 5%. The germline V gene encodes CDR1 MNHEY and CDR2 SMNVEV (reference sequence). This CDR3 is built from 15 residues. J lost 5 bases, V lost 5 bases, and 4 bases had no gene match. Treatment: roughly 18 received Ad26.COV2.S at low or high dose, single or two shots; about 5 received placebo; per-sample allocation not given. Samples were taken on day 63 after the first vaccine or placebo injection. The sample comes from a study of Ad26.COV2.S vaccination and SARS-CoV-2 variants. Study in general: The donor was enrolled in the Ad26.COV2.S arm of the COV1001 trial.

Findings and limits, study-wide: TCR breadth and depth analyses may have underestimated total T cell responses.

This TCR was sampled from a person aged 18-65 years who received the Ad26.COV2.S COVID-19 vaccine or a placebo. The chain carries TRBV27 and TRBJ2-1; 12 bases are shared with TRBD2. The starting material was peripheral blood, obtained in a trial of Ad26.COV2.S vaccine versus placebo. CDR3 region: CASSPSGRVHNEQFF. The CDR3 DNA is TGTGCCAGCAGTCCTAGCGGGAGGGTCCACAATGAGCAGTTCTTC.